The text below deals with one T cell receptor beta chain. In the study's own analysis: Estimation of nucleated cell counts relied on the amplification of reference gene primers. Some clones are missing from TCRdb's copy, which holds only in-frame ones; the method was immunoSEQ multiplex PCR. V and J calls and clone size are given by that table; D and trimming were obtained from the DNA. The table lists 38,000 or so clones, more than 80% of them singletons. The sample originates from a study of blood T cell repertoires in COVID-19. Turning to the study itself: Researchers got acute and convalescent COVID-19 samples from the United States, Italy and Spain. T cells, B-cell-depleted T cells, or PBMCs supplied cDNA or gDNA.

With 2 bases removed from V and 1 base from J, the gap between germline ends came to 8 bases. The germline CDR1 and CDR2 sequences are LGHNA and YSLEER. The CDR3 is 14 residues long. The TCR was taken from a human donor in a cohort sampled during active or convalescent COVID-19. The donor label of this sample is uncertain. Sequencing was performed on peripheral blood. The V call is TRBV4-3, the J call TRBJ1-1, with D tentatively TRBD1 (5 bases). In nucleotides, the CDR3 is TGCGCCAGCAGCCAACAGGGAAGGAACACTGAAGCTTTCTTT. Translated: CASSQQGRNTEAFF.